The next 26 T cell receptor beta chains were all read from a single sample in a study of control samples from healthy donors and cancer patients. The method was immunoSEQ multiplex PCR; TCRdb's version includes in-frame clones alone and lacks a portion of them. Of roughly 140,000 clones listed, about nine tenths are singletons. What was sequenced was blood. The receptors were sampled from a man aged 30 to 39 in good health.

V usage is TRBV4-3 and J usage is TRBJ1-4, with TRBD1 as a possible D gene (5 bases). The germline gives CDR1 LGHNA, CDR2 YSLEER. V lost 4 bases and J 0 bases, leaving 15 bases between the germline ends. The CDR3 totals 17 residues. Here the CDR3 reads CASSRVGGVATNEKLFF. The CDR3 DNA is TGCGCCAGCAGCCGGGTCGGGGGGGTGGCAACTAATGAAAAACTGTTTTTT.

This clone was counted only a few times. This chain links TRBV3-1 (or the pseudogene TRBV3-2) with TRBJ2-7; maybe TRBD2 (6 bases). V dropped 1 base and J dropped 5 bases, with 12 bases sitting between them. Per the germline V gene, CDR1 is LGHDT and CDR2 is YNNKEL (reference sequence). The CDR3 extends over 14 amino acids. CDR3 in amino acids: CASSQGLGRDEQYF. Here the CDR3 DNA reads TGTGCCAGCAGCCAAGGACTAGGAAGGGACGAGCAGTACTTC.

The V call is TRBV9, the J call TRBJ2-7; the D gene is possibly TRBD2 (6 bases). This CDR3 is 13 amino acids long. V was cut by 3 bases and J by 3 bases, with 10 bases left in between. Germline lookup yields CDR1 SGDLS and CDR2 YYNGEE. Here the CDR3 DNA reads TGTGCCAGCAGCGGGGGAGGCAGCTACGAGCAGTACTTC. Amino acid sequence: CASSGGGSYEQYF.

A remark on this clone: This specimen includes other DNA sequences encoding the same CDR3. This chain joins TRBV20-1 and TRBJ1-5; 9 positions match TRBD1. The CDR3 totals 14 residues. Trimming removed 6 bases from V and 4 bases from J; junction bases left unmatched: 7. Germline CDR1 is DFQATT and CDR2 is SNEGSKA (reference sequence). CDR3 bases: TGCAGTGCAAGTCCGACAGGGGGTAATCAGCCCCAGCATTTT. This sequence encodes CSASPTGGNQPQHF.

The chain carries TRBV19 and TRBJ2-7; TRBD2 might be the D (5 bases). V was shortened by 1 base and J by 4 bases, with 8 bases between the two germline ends. This CDR3 contains 13 residues. The germline V gene has CDR1 LNHDA and CDR2 SQIVND (reference sequence). The CDR3 region has the DNA TGTGCCAGTAGTATAGCGGGGAATTACGAGCAGTACTTC. Its translation: CASSIAGNYEQYF. Together with reference TRBV19 and TRBJ2-7, the CDR3 gives the full variable domain: DGGITQSPKYLFRKEGQNVTLSCEQNLNHDAMYWYRQDPGQGLRLIYYSQIVNDFQKGDIAEGYSVSREKKESFPLTVTSAQKNPTAFYLCASSIAGNYEQYFGPGTRLTVT.

In this sample, this clone turned up many times. This rearrangement joins TRBV6-2 or TRBV6-3 to TRBJ2-7; 7 bases are a match to TRBD1. Trimming took 6 bases from V and 1 from J; bases not matched to a gene: 12. CDR1 is MNHEY, CDR2 SVGEGT, per germline. This CDR3 spans 16 amino acids. Written as DNA, the CDR3 is TGTGCCAGCAGCGAGCTAGACCGACAGGGATCCTACGAGCAGTACTTC. This encodes CASSELDRQGSYEQYF.

The chain recombines TRBV4-1 with TRBJ2-1; 8 bases fit TRBD1. Germline V gene lookup returns CDR1 MGHRA and CDR2 YSYEKL. CDR3 length: 15 residues. Losses at the gene ends were 0 bases for V and 8 bases for J; bases not matched to a gene: 6. The CDR3 nucleotides read TGCGCCAGCAGCCAAGAAACAGGGGGTTTCCATGAGCAGTTCTTC. Its protein product is CASSQETGGFHEQFF.

The chain couples TRBV6-5 to TRBJ2-7; no clear D gene. Germline loops: CDR1 MNHEY, CDR2 SVGAGI. The V gene lost 3 bases and the J gene lost 3 bases, with 18 bases spanning the gap. This CDR3 has 16 residues. CDR3 coding DNA: TGTGCCAGCAGTTATGGCTCCGGGTCCCGCGGCTACGAGCAGTACTTC. This codes for CASSYGSGSRGYEQYF.

V gene TRBV5-4 combines with J gene TRBJ2-1; D possibly corresponds to TRBD1 (5 bases). The germline V gene has CDR1 SGHNT and CDR2 YYREEE (reference sequence). The CDR3 is 18 residues long. V was shortened by 4 bases and J by 0 bases, with 20 bases between the two germline ends. CDR3 region: CASSPRTFEGRSYNEQFF. CDR3 nucleotide sequence: TGTGCCAGCAGCCCTCGGACATTCGAAGGTCGCTCCTACAATGAGCAGTTCTTC.

The V call is TRBV5-1, the J call TRBJ1-2; the D is unclear. Trimming took off 4 bases at V and 0 bases at J, with 13 bases between the two ends. The CDR3 is 15 residues long. From germline, CDR1 is SGHRS and CDR2 YFSETQ. CDR3 in amino acids: CASSTIYGSNYGYTF. The CDR3 bases are TGCGCCAGCAGCACAATTTACGGGTCTAACTATGGCTACACCTTC. Based on the CDR3 plus reference TRBV5-1 and TRBJ1-2, the full variable domain is KAGVTQTPRYLIKTRGQQVTLSCSPISGHRSVSWYQQTPGQGLQFLFEYFSETQRNKGNFPGRFSGRQFSNSRSEMNVSTLELGDSALYLCASSTIYGSNYGYTFGSGTRLTVV.

This clone was detected once. This chain uses TRBV3-1 (or the pseudogene TRBV3-2) with TRBJ1-1; D is possibly TRBD1 (5 bases). CDR1 is LGHDT, CDR2 YNNKEL, per germline (reference sequence). The germline V and J ends were trimmed by 2 bases and 8 bases, with 6 bases remaining between them. The CDR3 has 11 amino acids. The CDR3 region is CASSQWTEAFF. CDR3 bases: TGTGCCAGCAGCCAATGGACAGAAGCTTTCTTT.

In this sample, this clone turned up once. The chain is built from TRBV24-1 and TRBJ1-1; D possibly corresponds to TRBD1 (6 bases). CDR1 is KGHDR, CDR2 SFDVKD, per germline. The germline V and J ends were trimmed by 5 bases and 6 bases, with 12 bases remaining between them. The CDR3 is 13 residues long. The CDR3 loop reads CATSAGAVAEAFF. CDR3 nucleotides: TGTGCCACCAGTGCAGGGGCGGTTGCTGAAGCTTTCTTT.

This chain joins TRBV10-2 and TRBJ1-4; 9 bases match TRBD1. The J segment lost 2 bases and the V segment lost 5 bases, leaving 3 bases of the junction unmatched. The CDR3 has 15 amino acids. Germline V lookup: CDR1 WSHSY, CDR2 SAAADI. The CDR3 sequence is CASSPTGGTNEKLFF. DNA of the CDR3: TGCGCCAGCAGTCCTACAGGGGGCACTAATGAAAAACTGTTTTTT.

V gene TRBV3-1 (or the pseudogene TRBV3-2) combines with J gene TRBJ2-2; weak D call: TRBD2 (6 bases). Trimming took 4 bases from V and 3 from J, leaving 18 bases between them. The CDR3 extends over 17 amino acids. Germline V gene sequence: CDR1 LGHDT, CDR2 YNNKEL (reference sequence). Here the CDR3 reads CASSPSHPSEDTGELFF. In DNA, the CDR3 is TGTGCCAGCAGCCCTTCTCACCCTAGCGAAGACACCGGGGAGCTGTTTTTT.

This sequence joins TRBV7-2 and TRBJ1-1; no reliable D call. The germline gives CDR1 SGHTA, CDR2 FQGNSA. Trimming cost V 5 bases and J 1 base, with 8 bases left between them. This CDR3 spans 13 amino acids. In DNA, the CDR3 is TGTGCCAGCAGCCCCGAGGGGAACACTGAAGCTTTCTTT. This translates into CASSPEGNTEAFF.

The chain joins TRBV4-1 to TRBJ1-5, with D perhaps TRBD1 (5 bases). The CDR3 has 14 residues. Germline values: CDR1 MGHRA, CDR2 YSYEKL. Trimming left V 5 bases short and J 4 bases short, with 12 bases between. The CDR3 DNA follows: TGCGCCAGCAGCGGGCTCGGGGGGAATCAGCCCCAGCATTTT. This gives the protein CASSGLGGNQPQHF.

This clone was counted only a few times. This chain links TRBV6-2 or TRBV6-3 with TRBJ1-2; D is perhaps TRBD1 (5 bases). V dropped 5 bases and J dropped 8 bases, with 9 bases sitting between them. CDR3 length equals 11 residues. Germline CDR1 and CDR2: MNHEY and SVGEGT. The CDR3 spells CASSPGLGYTF. CDR3 DNA: TGTGCCAGCAGTCCGGGACTCGGCTACACCTTC.

The V call is TRBV6-5, the J call TRBJ2-1, with D possibly being TRBD2 (6 bases). Germline assignment: CDR1 MNHEY and CDR2 SVGAGI. V was pared by 7 bases and J by 3 bases, with 16 bases between. The CDR3 consists of 15 residues. The CDR3 protein is CASMEGASFYNEQFF. The CDR3 nucleotides read TGTGCCAGCATGGAGGGAGCGTCCTTCTACAATGAGCAGTTCTTC.

The J gene is TRBJ2-5, the V gene TRBV27; TRBD1 matches 8 bases. The V gene end was trimmed by 2 bases and the J gene end by 5 bases; junction bases not matched to a gene: 10. This CDR3 is 16 amino acids long. Germline V gene lookup returns CDR1 MNHEY and CDR2 SMNVEV (reference sequence). The CDR3 reads CASSLGAGGLLETQYF. Here the CDR3 DNA reads TGTGCCAGCAGTTTAGGGGCAGGGGGCCTTTTGGAGACCCAGTACTTC.

The rearrangement uses TRBV6-5 and TRBJ1-6; D is perhaps TRBD1 (5 bases). This CDR3 comprises 15 residues. CDR1 MNHEY and CDR2 SVGAGI come from the germline V gene. The CDR3 spells CAGGGTIMINSPLHF. The CDR3 DNA is TGTGCTGGGGGGGGGACCATAATGATAAATTCACCCCTCCACTTT.

V and J are TRBV19 and TRBJ2-7; TRBD1 is a possible D gene (5 bases). Between the trimmed V and J ends, which lost 2 bases and 0 bases, there was a span of 8 bases. CDR1 is LNHDA, CDR2 SQIVND, per germline (reference sequence). The CDR3 has 14 residues. This CDR3 is CASSILQGSYEQYF. The CDR3 DNA is TGTGCCAGTAGTATACTTCAGGGCTCCTACGAGCAGTACTTC.

This chain links TRBV6-5 with TRBJ2-7; D may match TRBD1 or TRBD2 (5 bases each). V lost 7 bases and J lost 7, with 11 bases in between. This CDR3 is built from 11 residues. CDR1 and CDR2 (germline): MNHEY, SVGAGI. Here the CDR3 reads CASIGGTEQYF. In nucleotides, the CDR3 is TGTGCCAGCATTGGGGGTACAGAGCAGTACTTC.

The chain joins TRBV3-1 (or the pseudogene TRBV3-2) to TRBJ1-6, with D possibly matching TRBD1 (6 bases). Trimming removed 1 base from V and 7 bases from J, with 11 bases in between. The CDR3 loop spans 15 amino acids. Germline V gene sequence: CDR1 LGHDT, CDR2 YNNKEL (reference sequence). The CDR3 loop is CASSQGWDTNSPLHF. As DNA, the CDR3 is TGTGCCAGCAGCCAAGGCTGGGACACCAATTCACCCCTCCACTTT.

V gene TRBV7-2 combines with J gene TRBJ2-7; 7 nucleotides match TRBD1. This CDR3 contains 17 residues. The germline CDR1 and CDR2 sequences are SGHTA and FQGNSA. Trimming took 3 bases from V and 6 from J; bases not matched to a gene: 17. DNA of the CDR3: TGTGCCAGCAGCTTTCAAAGTCCCAGAACAGGGGACAGCGAGCAGTACTTC. Its translation is CASSFQSPRTGDSEQYF.

The chain links TRBV5-4 to TRBJ2-7; tentatively, D is TRBD1 (5 bases). Deletions cut 3 bases from V and 2 bases from J, with 12 bases between. From germline, CDR1 is SGHNT and CDR2 YYREEE (reference sequence). The CDR3 spans 14 residues. In DNA, the CDR3 is TGTGCCAGCAGCTCCAGTCAGGGCACCTACGAGCAGTACTTC. The encoded protein is CASSSSQGTYEQYF.

The rearrangement uses TRBV20-1 and TRBJ2-7; D remains unclear. The germline CDR1 and CDR2 sequences are DFQATT and SNEGSKA (reference sequence). The V end lost 3 bases, the J end lost 5 bases, and 14 bases lay between the germline ends. The CDR3 is 13 residues long. The chain's CDR3 is CSASNGKRDEQYF. In nucleotides, the CDR3 is TGCAGTGCTAGTAACGGTAAACGGGACGAGCAGTACTTC.